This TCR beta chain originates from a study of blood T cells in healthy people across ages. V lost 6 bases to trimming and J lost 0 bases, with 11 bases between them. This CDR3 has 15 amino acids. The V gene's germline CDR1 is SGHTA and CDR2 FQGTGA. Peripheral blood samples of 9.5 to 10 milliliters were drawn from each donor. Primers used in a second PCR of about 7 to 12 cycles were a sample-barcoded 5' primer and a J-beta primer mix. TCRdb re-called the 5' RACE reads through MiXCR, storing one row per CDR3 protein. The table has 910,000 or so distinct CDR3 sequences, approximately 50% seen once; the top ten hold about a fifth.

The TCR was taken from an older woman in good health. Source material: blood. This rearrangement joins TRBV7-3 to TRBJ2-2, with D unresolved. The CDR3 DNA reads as TGTGCCAGCAGTCTTAGTCAAGCGAACACCGGGGAGCTGTTTTTT. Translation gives CASSLSQANTGELFF.